This TCR beta chain was documented in a study of PD-L1 blockade in urothelial cancer. Whole-study context: Chemotherapy regimens numbering 0 to 3 had been given to patients.

Concerning this clone itself: Other DNA sequences in this specimen translate into the identical CDR3.

This CDR3 spans 17 amino acids. V lost 4 bases to trimming and J lost 6 bases; unmatched junction nucleotides: 10. Per germline, CDR1 SGHVS and CDR2 FNYEAQ. Generated by immunoSEQ multiplex PCR, the TCRdb table keeps only in-frame clones and is missing some. The sample consists of some 25,000 clones, approximately 86% of them appearing once. Sequenced material: PBMCs, taken around atezolizumab (anti-PD-L1) treatment. This TCR was sampled from a man aged 55 to 70 with urothelial cancer. The V and J genes are TRBV7-6 and TRBJ2-3, with TRBD2 identical over 13 bases. The CDR3: CASSSLAGGGILDTQYF. CDR3 coding DNA: TGTGCCAGCAGCTCACTAGCGGGAGGGGGGATTCTGGATACGCAGTATTTT.